Below, one TCR beta chain is given with its context. Its recognized antigen is unknown. Other DNA sequences in the same sample also yield this CDR3. The data were taken from a study of cytomegalovirus exposure and HLA in healthy donors (dated by TCRdb to about 2017). A note on the overall study: According to an earlier analysis of several hundred of the donors, about 190 million T cells yielded 117 million unique TCR beta sequences and around 300 Gb of sequence data. A later genetic analysis used genome-wide SNP genotypes for about 65% of the roughly 700 donors, treating that subset as a discovery cohort. An earlier analysis of around 580 of the donors used high-throughput TCR beta sequencing to judge whether each TCR beta V gene segment behaved as functional or pseudogenic. The later analysis used no new phenotypic data to find candidate immune exposures, relying instead on TCR beta sequences and their occurrence across donors. The number of donors typed differed by locus, with about 629-640 for A, B, C, DRB1 and DQB1, about 500 for DQA1, under 610 for DPA1, and some 440 for DPB1. Four or five DR-DQ haplotypes were handled as single units for association and clustering because linkage in the cohort was strong. Of the 398 genotyped donors, 75% to 85% were placed in the genetic ancestry cluster associated with self-reported Caucasian donors. High-throughput TCR immunosequencing, statistical association of individual TCRs with disease status, and machine learning were combined to predict cytomegalovirus infection status. To study patterns of TCR occurrence, a later analysis re-analyzed previously published TCR beta repertoires from 666 donors and added high-resolution HLA genotyping. All discovery cohort repertoires had been generated on a single sequencing platform. Among about 390 genotyped donors of the cohort, an average of approximately 240,000 unique TCR beta nucleotide sequences were sequenced per donor, roughly a sixth of them non-productive. The T cell repertoires of roughly 660 subjects were profiled by immunosequencing and related to cytomegalovirus serostatus. Donor age, sex, ethnicity and CMV serostatus were collected together with the repertoire data. Both class I and class II loci were covered by HLA typing, at four-digit resolution. The study aimed to test whether signatures of past pathogen exposure could be identified by cataloging public T cell receptors. Along with the 666-subject first cohort, a separate validation cohort of 120 different subjects was used. Roughly 300 gigabases of sequencing data and around 85 million unique TCR sequences made up an early release that covered 640 HLA-typed donors. On the study overall, not on this receptor specifically: A later analysis found that TCR association rates varied across HLA loci, with DRB1 alleles showing the most associated TCRs and HLA-C alleles the fewest. In a later analysis, about 17,000 TCR beta sequences were associated with specific HLA alleles at a false discovery rate of 0.05. In a later genetic analysis, a missense DCLRE1C variant was associated with V-gene and J-gene trimming of TCR beta chains, and the association was replicated in an independent cohort. A further reported finding was that TCR beta sequences accurately predicted the HLA-A and HLA-B alleles for most subjects in the first cohort. In a later analysis, several top co-occurrence clusters were reported to appear linked to parvovirus B19, influenza, CMV and Epstein-Barr virus. The authors suggested that the approach could potentially be generalized to other disease states and immunological phenotypes. About 17 rarely observed V segments, including chromosome 9 orphons, were excluded from the earlier analysis of some 590 of the donors because counts were too low. A few of the identified cytomegalovirus-associated TCR beta chains were confirmed in vitro to be specific for cytomegalovirus antigens. The classifier was reported to diagnose cytomegalovirus status with high specificity and sensitivity in both the original cohort and the validation cohort. HLA typing was unavailable for some donors at each locus, so association tests used only the typed subset. While some public TCRs were present in many individuals, most TCR sequences turned up only very rarely across donors. In a later analysis, HLA-associated TCR beta chains showed more clonal expansion and lower generation probabilities than non-associated chains that were equally common. Correlated functional status among segregating V segments might be attributable to linkage disequilibrium, but an unknown experimental factor could not be ruled out. In an earlier analysis of about 600 of the donors, most TCR beta V segments appeared in productive rearrangements about 90% or about 30% of the time, broadly matching IMGT annotations. Some IMGT-functional V segments, including TRBV6-2 and TRBV6-3, could not be told apart with the 87-base-pair reads, so those segments were excluded. In a later genetic analysis, fewer N-insertions in productive TCRs were reported among donors in an Asian-associated ancestry cluster than the 666-donor mean. The study listed 150 to 200 TCR beta chains as associated with cytomegalovirus. Presence/absence analyses assumed roughly uniform sequencing depth across donors, an assumption that may not hold. Assigning TCR associations to individual alleles was difficult when HLA alleles, especially DR and DQ, strongly co-occurred. Immune exposure information for the cohort was limited to CMV serostatus. This cohort had only TCR beta chains sequenced, and the lack of alpha or paired-chain data limited which features could be detected. A cluster of highly shared sequence variants was judged likely to be a technical artifact of the sequencing pipeline. Most CMV-associated TCR beta chains appeared to be HLA-restricted in a later analysis, and the HLA associations seemed to be driven largely by CMV exposure.

The cohort consisted of some 730 healthy bone marrow donors. At the time of sampling, all cohort members were nominally healthy, though unrecorded immune exposures were likely present. The donor was CMV seropositive and was included in the group of 289 seropositive cohort members. Each donor provided a peripheral blood sample, and peripheral blood mononuclear cells were used for TCR beta sequencing. Genomic DNA was extracted from the blood cell samples with the Qiagen DNeasy Blood Extraction Kit. V has 2 bases trimmed and J has 6 bases trimmed; junction bases matching no gene number 2. From its cysteine to its phenylalanine, the CDR3 spans 15 amino acids. Just the 45-base CDR3 DNA is kept, in frame starting at base 1. CDR1 and CDR2 were assigned from the germline V gene as SGDLS and YYNGEE. Library preparation employed the immunoSEQ multiplex PCR assay. A mixture of 60 forward primers for TCR Vbeta segments and 13 reverse primers for TCR Jbeta segments was used in the multiplex PCR. The CDR3 region of rearranged TCR beta genes was amplified from genomic DNA with a multiplex PCR assay. The amplified TCR beta libraries were sequenced on the Illumina HiSeq System as 87-base-pair reads. In the authors' own workflow: Across the 640 or so repertoires, a later analysis counted tens of millions of unique TCR beta chains, 9.5 million to 13 million of which were shared by at least two donors. A nearest-neighbor algorithm error-corrected the raw reads and collapsed the reads into unique sequences, merging closely related sequences to remove PCR and sequencing errors. V, D and J gene segments were assigned by aligning CDR3 sequences to IMGT reference sequences. Each retained sequence needed at least a six-nucleotide match to both a V gene segment and a J gene segment. A rearrangement was called productive if the CDR3 had no stop codons and remained in frame with V and J, and every other rearrangement was called non-productive. CDR3 was defined according to IMGT convention as the region running from the second conserved V-encoded cysteine to the conserved J-encoded phenylalanine. The earlier analysis of some 540 of the donors excluded any sequence lacking an unambiguous match to a single V gene segment. An earlier analysis of a few hundred of the donors classified V segments as functional when productive rearrangements were above 56.7% and as segregating when the standard deviation between donors was above 5%. To diagnose cytomegalovirus status from the catalog of TCR beta chain sequences, a statistical classification framework was built. In a later analysis, V and J genes were assigned by comparing TCR nucleotide sequences against IMGT/GENE-DB human TR gene sequences. A later analysis assigned CDR3 sequences and most-parsimonious VDJ recombination scenarios with the TCRdist pipeline. In a later analysis, every TCR beta chain was defined by the combination of its CDR3 amino acid sequence and its V-gene family, and reads without a unique V-gene family were dropped. A later analysis removed several hundred highly shared, low-generation-probability nucleotide sequences to deal with suspected cross-contamination and a sequencing artifact. In a later analysis, a clonal expansion index for each public chain was calculated from normalized within-repertoire ranks of inferred template counts. A later analysis computed generation probabilities with a VDJ recombination model fitted to out-of-frame rearrangements, and checked the results against IGoR. A later analysis scored TCR-TCR, TCR-HLA and TCR-CMV co-occurrence with hypergeometric tests, applying a repertoire-size bias correction to TCR pairs. To estimate false discovery rates, a later analysis permuted the HLA or CMV assignments 20 times. In a later analysis, co-occurring TCRs were grouped using DBSCAN, with TCRdist sequence similarity added in when clustering inside HLA-allele-positive subsets. For co-occurrence clustering, repertoires with fewer than 30,000 or more than 120,000 public chains were excluded, along with four or five repertoires with anomalous nucleotide sharing. TCRdb retrieved this table from immuneACCESS and kept in-frame rearrangements only. Not all clones are present; in checked studies, unresolved V genes account for under half, and no reason is known for the remainder. V and J calls and clone size are given by that table; D and trimming were obtained from the DNA. This sample's clone table shows tens of thousands of clones. Approximately 15% of the sample belongs to the ten largest clones.

The sample consisted of PBMCs. This TCR was recovered from a man aged 50 to 59 in good health and CMV-seropositive. The chain couples TRBV9 to TRBJ2-1, with 13 junctional bases fitting TRBD2. The CDR3 loop reads CASSVGTSGTNEQFF. The bases read TGTGCCAGCAGCGTTGGGACTAGCGGGACCAATGAGCAGTTCTTC. The CDR3, completed at both ends by the reference TRBV9 and TRBJ2-1 genes, gives the full variable domain DSGVTQTPKHLITATGQRVTLRCSPRSGDLSVYWYQQSLDQGLQFLIQYYNGEERAKGNILERFSAQQFPDLHSELNLSSLELGDSALYFCASSVGTSGTNEQFFGPGTRLTVL.